Listed here are 21 T cell receptor beta chains from one sample, sequenced in a study of cytomegalovirus exposure and HLA in healthy donors. In the PCR, 60 Vbeta and 13 Jbeta primers were used. Assay used: immunoSEQ multiplex PCR; TCRdb lists only in-frame clones, some missing. Of about 130,000 clones listed, around 78% are singletons. Sequenced input: PBMCs. The receptors here all came from a man aged 55 to 69 in good health and CMV-seropositive.

The J gene is TRBJ2-7, the V gene TRBV13; 7 nucleotides align to TRBD1. The CDR3 has 15 residues. Germline V lookup: CDR1 PRHDT, CDR2 FYEKMQ (reference sequence). V was pared by 0 bases and J by 0 bases, with 2 bases of the junction left unmatched. The CDR3 reads CASSLGTGSSYEQYF. The CDR3 coding sequence is TGTGCCAGCAGCTTAGGGACAGGGAGCTCCTACGAGCAGTACTTC.

The V call is TRBV5-1, the J call TRBJ2-7; 8 bases agree with TRBD1. Germline V lookup: CDR1 SGHRS, CDR2 YFSETQ. This CDR3 spans 14 amino acids. Trimming took 2 bases from V and 2 from J; bases not matched to a gene: 3. CDR3 sequence (DNA): TGCGCCAGCAGCTTCGGGACAGGAGCCTACGAGCAGTACTTC. Translation: CASSFGTGAYEQYF.

The J gene is TRBJ2-5, the V gene TRBV7-3; D possibly corresponds to TRBD2 (5 bases). Trimming took off 5 bases at V and 4 bases at J, with 14 bases between the two ends. Germline CDR1 reads SGHTA; CDR2 reads FQGTGA. This CDR3 spans 14 amino acids. The chain's CDR3 is CASSPTTRAETQYF. The CDR3 nucleotides read TGTGCCAGCAGCCCCACAACGCGGGCAGAGACCCAGTACTTC.

CDR3 loop: CASSGKTALNTEAFF. CDR3 bases: TGCGCCAGCAGCGGGAAGACAGCCCTGAACACTGAAGCTTTCTTT. The chain employs TRBV5-1 and TRBJ1-1, with D possibly TRBD1 on 5 matching bases. Germline V gene lookup returns CDR1 SGHRS and CDR2 YFSETQ. The CDR3 is 15 residues long. Trimming removed 4 bases from V and 0 bases from J, with 13 bases in between. Variable domain in full (rest from reference TRBV5-1 and TRBJ1-1): KAGVTQTPRYLIKTRGQQVTLSCSPISGHRSVSWYQQTPGQGLQFLFEYFSETQRNKGNFPGRFSGRQFSNSRSEMNVSTLELGDSALYLCASSGKTALNTEAFFGQGTRLTVV.

The chain combines TRBV28 with TRBJ1-1; possibly TRBD1 for D (6 bases). The CDR3 has 15 amino acids. Germline V CDR1 and CDR2: MDHEN, SYDVKM. Trimming shortened V by 11 bases and J by 3 bases, and 22 bases separated the two germline ends. CDR3 in DNA: TGTGCCTTACTCCCGGCCAGGGGTAGGGACACTGAAGCTTTCTTT. It encodes CALLPARGRDTEAFF.

To note about this clone: Within the sample, other DNA sequences also encode this same CDR3. The V call is TRBV11-3, the J call TRBJ2-7, with 7 nucleotides matching TRBD1. The J segment lost 0 bases and the V segment lost 5 bases, leaving 4 bases of the junction unmatched. The CDR3 runs 14 residues. Germline V lookup: CDR1 SGHNT, CDR2 YENEEA. CDR3: CASSKGQSSYEQYF. The CDR3 coding sequence is TGTGCCAGCAGCAAGGGACAGAGCTCCTACGAGCAGTACTTC.

The chain employs TRBV7-9 and TRBJ1-2; D unresolved. Germline assignment: CDR1 SEHNR and CDR2 FQNEAQ (reference sequence). Trimming removed 4 bases at V and 5 bases at J, with 20 bases between. This CDR3 contains 16 residues. Here the CDR3 reads CASSSPVVANYYGYTF. The CDR3 bases are TGTGCCAGCAGCTCCCCGGTCGTAGCTAACTATTATGGCTACACCTTC.

This chain joins TRBV5-4 and TRBJ1-2; the D is unclear. The CDR3 has 14 residues. In germline, CDR1 is SGHNT, CDR2 YYREEE (reference sequence). The ends were cut back, 4 bases at V and 8 bases at J, with 18 bases in the middle. The CDR3 here is CASSPYTRNWGYTF. The CDR3 DNA is TGTGCCAGCAGCCCATATACGCGGAACTGGGGCTACACCTTC. Supplemented by reference TRBV5-4 and TRBJ1-2, the full variable domain reads ETGVTQSPTHLIKTRGQQVTLRCSSQSGHNTVSWYQQALGQGPQFIFQYYREEENGRGNFPPRFSGLQFPNYSSELNVNALELDDSALYLCASSPYTRNWGYTFGSGTRLTVV.

The V gene is TRBV19, the J gene TRBJ2-5; TRBD1 might be the D (5 bases). The V gene lost 4 bases and the J gene lost 2 bases, with 14 bases spanning the gap. Germline V lookup: CDR1 LNHDA, CDR2 SQIVND (reference sequence). The CDR3 consists of 15 residues. CDR3 nucleotide sequence: TGTGCCAGTAGTAGAAACAGGCTGATTCAAGAGACCCAGTACTTC. Protein sequence: CASSRNRLIQETQYF. The whole variable domain, remainder taken from reference TRBV19 and TRBJ2-5, is DGGITQSPKYLFRKEGQNVTLSCEQNLNHDAMYWYRQDPGQGLRLIYYSQIVNDFQKGDIAEGYSVSREKKESFPLTVTSAQKNPTAFYLCASSRNRLIQETQYFGPGTRLLVL.

This clone has just one count. The rearrangement uses TRBV6-5 and TRBJ2-5; TRBD2 agrees at 11 bases. Germline trimming cut 6 bases from V and 1 base from J; bases unmatched to any gene: 4. Germline values: CDR1 MNHEY, CDR2 SVGAGI. The CDR3 extends over 15 amino acids. In nucleotides, the CDR3 is TGTGCCAGCAGCCTAGCGGGGGGCAGCCAAGAGACCCAGTACTTC. This encodes CASSLAGGSQETQYF.

The gene calls are TRBV7-3 and TRBJ1-3; D is undetermined. V dropped 5 bases and J dropped 4 bases, with 9 bases sitting between them. The CDR3 totals 13 residues. Germline V gene sequence: CDR1 SGHTA, CDR2 FQGTGA. The DNA for the CDR3 is TGTGCCAGCAGCCGCACTCTAGGAAACACCATATATTTT. This gives the protein CASSRTLGNTIYF.

This clone was detected a few times. The CDR3 region has the DNA TGTGCCAGCAGCTTCCTGGCAGATAATTCACCCCTCCACTTT. Residues: CASSFLADNSPLHF. The chain employs TRBV5-5 and TRBJ1-6, with D hard to call. The CDR3 is made up of 14 amino acids. Trimming removed 2 bases from V and 5 bases from J, with 8 bases in between. From germline, CDR1 is SGHKS and CDR2 YYEKEE (reference sequence).

The rearrangement uses TRBV25-1 and TRBJ2-6, with D possibly TRBD2 on 5 matching bases. The CDR3 spans 16 residues. V lost 7 bases, J lost 0 bases, and 13 bases lay in between. Germline-derived CDR1 and CDR2 are MGHDK and SYGVNS. The CDR3 region is CASTEGRDSGANVLTF. The CDR3 nucleotides are TGTGCCAGCACAGAAGGACGGGACTCTGGGGCCAACGTCCTGACTTTC.

The rearrangement joins TRBV28 to TRBJ2-1; TRBD2 agrees at 11 bases. V shed 5 bases and J 6 bases; nucleotides not matched to a gene: 9. This CDR3 has 16 amino acids. Germline V gives CDR1 MDHEN, CDR2 SYDVKM. The CDR3 DNA reads TGTGCCAGCAGTACCTTAGCGGGGGGGGCCTCCAATGAGCAGTTCTTC. Its protein is CASSTLAGGASNEQFF.

The rearrangement uses TRBV5-4 and TRBJ2-7, with TRBD1 matching 10 bases. This CDR3 spans 18 amino acids. In germline, CDR1 is SGHNT, CDR2 YYREEE (reference sequence). After removal of 4 bases from V and 1 base from J, the junction contained 14 bases not matched to a gene. CDR3 nucleotides: TGTGCCAGCAGCCCTCCGGGACAGGGGCAAATTGGGTCCTACGAGCAGTACTTC. Amino acids: CASSPPGQGQIGSYEQYF.

The CDR3 here is CATSRLVPGQGSGELFF. The CDR3 coding sequence is TGTGCCACCAGCAGATTGGTACCGGGACAGGGATCCGGGGAGCTGTTTTTT. The V call is TRBV15, the J call TRBJ2-2; 9 nucleotides line up with TRBD1. Germline assignment: CDR1 LNHNV and CDR2 YYDKDF (reference sequence). V was pared by 2 bases and J by 6 bases, with 10 bases of the junction left unmatched. This CDR3 has 17 residues.

The chain joins TRBV7-2 to TRBJ2-2, with D perhaps TRBD1 (5 bases). The CDR3 length is 15 residues. Trimming stripped 6 bases from V and 3 bases from J, with 14 bases between. CDR1 is SGHTA and CDR2 is FQGNSA in the germline V gene. Here the CDR3 reads CASRGVLLYTGELFF. For the CDR3, the DNA is TGTGCCAGCAGAGGGGTCCTTCTTTACACCGGGGAGCTGTTTTTT.

The chain employs TRBV28 and TRBJ2-3; 10 bases line up with TRBD2. After removal of 6 bases from V and 5 bases from J, the junction contained 11 bases not matched to a gene. CDR1 and CDR2 (germline): MDHEN, SYDVKM. The length of the CDR3 is 16 residues. The CDR3 here is CASRSQAGGHQDTQYF. In DNA form, the CDR3 reads TGTGCCAGCAGGTCACAAGCGGGGGGGCATCAAGATACGCAGTATTTT.

Written as DNA, the CDR3 is TGTGCCAGCAGCCCCCAGAACAGCCTAAACGGGGAGCTGTTTTTT. Translated: CASSPQNSLNGELFF. V gene TRBV5-4 combines with J gene TRBJ2-2; D is undetermined. With 4 bases removed from V and 7 bases from J, the gap between germline ends came to 17 bases. The CDR3 is 15 residues long. CDR1 and CDR2 (germline): SGHNT, YYREEE (reference sequence).

This chain connects TRBV19 to TRBJ2-3; 9 positions match TRBD2. J was trimmed by 6 bases and V by 4 bases; bases with no gene match: 8. This CDR3 has 15 amino acids. Germline CDR1 LNHDA, CDR2 SQIVND (reference sequence). CDR3: CASSSGGEKFDTQYF. CDR3 sequence (DNA): TGTGCCAGTAGTAGCGGGGGGGAAAAGTTTGATACGCAGTATTTT.

The chain recombines TRBV4-2 with TRBJ2-6; D perhaps matches TRBD2 (5 bases). V lost 6 bases and J 2 bases, leaving 5 bases between the germline ends. The germline gives CDR1 LGHNA, CDR2 YNFKEQ. There are 13 residues in the CDR3. DNA for the CDR3: TGTGCCAGCAGGGAGGCTGGGGCCAACGTCCTGACTTTC. It is translated as CASREAGANVLTF.